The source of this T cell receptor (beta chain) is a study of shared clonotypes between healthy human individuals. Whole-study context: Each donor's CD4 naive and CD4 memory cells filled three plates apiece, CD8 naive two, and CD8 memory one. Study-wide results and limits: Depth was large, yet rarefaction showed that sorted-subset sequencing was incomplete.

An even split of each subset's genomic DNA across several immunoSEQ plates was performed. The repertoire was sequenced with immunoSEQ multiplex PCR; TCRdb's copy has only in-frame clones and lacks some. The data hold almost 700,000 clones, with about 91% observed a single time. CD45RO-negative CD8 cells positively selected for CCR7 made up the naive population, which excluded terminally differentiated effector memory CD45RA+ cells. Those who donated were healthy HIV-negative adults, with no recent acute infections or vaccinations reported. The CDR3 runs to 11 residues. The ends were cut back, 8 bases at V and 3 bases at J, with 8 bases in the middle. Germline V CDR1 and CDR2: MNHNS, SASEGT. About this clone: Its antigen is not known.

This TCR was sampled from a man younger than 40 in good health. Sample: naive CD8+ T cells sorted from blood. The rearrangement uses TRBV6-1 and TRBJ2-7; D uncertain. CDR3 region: CASPNLYEQYF. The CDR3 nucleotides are TGTGCCAGCCCAAACCTCTACGAGCAGTACTTC.